The 8 T cell receptor beta chains listed next were all sequenced from one sample in a study of blood T cells in healthy people across ages. PCR was performed a second time for about 7 to 11 cycles using a sample-barcoded 5' primer and a J-beta primer mix. Via MiXCR, TCRdb re-called the 5' RACE reads, giving one row per CDR3 protein. This sample has 1.5 million to 2 million distinct CDR3 sequences, with 28% found just once. Sample: blood. The source of these receptors is a woman aged 25-40 years in good health.

J is TRBJ1-1 and V is TRBV5-1, with D possibly TRBD1 on 6 matching bases. CDR1 and CDR2 from the germline V gene are SGHRS and YFSETQ. CDR3 length: 14 residues. Trimming left V 4 bases short and J 4 bases short, with 14 bases between. In DNA, the CDR3 is TGCGCCAGCAGCCCGCAGGGGATAGGCACTGAAGCTTTCTTT. Translation: CASSPQGIGTEAFF.

This clonotype was found a few times. This sequence joins TRBV6-5 and TRBJ2-1, with TRBD2 identical over 9 bases. Germline V gives CDR1 MNHEY, CDR2 SVGAGI. J lost 0 bases, V lost 8 bases, and 5 bases had no gene match. The CDR3 runs to 15 residues. For the CDR3, the DNA is TGTGCCAGCGGGAGTAGCGGGAGCTCCTACAATGAGCAGTTCTTC. Its protein product is CASGSSGSSYNEQFF.

This chain connects TRBV7-2 to TRBJ2-7; TRBD2 aligns across 11 bases. CDR1 and CDR2 from the germline V gene are SGHTA and FQGNSA. The V segment lost 7 bases and the J segment 0 bases; nucleotides outside the gene matches: 11. The CDR3 covers 17 residues. CDR3: CASKGLAGGRNSYEQYF. The CDR3 bases are TGTGCCAGCAAGGGGCTAGCGGGAGGAAGAAACTCCTACGAGCAGTACTTC. Variable domain in full (rest from reference TRBV7-2 and TRBJ2-7): GAGVSQSPSNKVTEKGKDVELRCDPISGHTALYWYRQSLGQGLEFLIYFQGNSAPDKSGLPSDRFSAERTGGSVSTLTIQRTQQEDSAVYLCASKGLAGGRNSYEQYFGPGTRLTVT.

This clonotype occurred many times. CDR3 in amino acids: CASSLRGFNSPLHF. CDR3 DNA sequence: TGTGCCAGCAGCCTTCGGGGGTTTAATTCACCCCTCCACTTT. V is TRBV9 and J is TRBJ1-6, with a weak D call TRBD1 (5 bases). Trimming stripped 4 bases from V and 6 bases from J, with 11 bases between. The germline gives CDR1 SGDLS, CDR2 YYNGEE. This CDR3 spans 14 amino acids.

This clonotype occurred many times. V usage is TRBV5-1 and J usage is TRBJ2-1; 11 nucleotides agree with TRBD1. The germline V gene has CDR1 SGHRS and CDR2 YFSETQ. The CDR3 has 20 residues. V shed 4 bases and J 1 base; nucleotides not matched to a gene: 16. In DNA, the CDR3 is TGCGCCAGCAGCACCGCCGGACAGGGGGCGAGGGACTCTTCCTACAATGAGCAGTTCTTC. It is translated as CASSTAGQGARDSSYNEQFF.

In regard to this clonotype: A much bigger clone sits one base away, suggesting this may be a read error. This chain uses TRBV29-1 with TRBJ2-1, with 8 bases that match TRBD2. Gene TRBJ2-7 matches the end of the DNA better, so the J call may be wrong. The length of the CDR3 is 15 residues. Germline V gives CDR1 SQVTM, CDR2 ANQGSEA. CDR3 in DNA: TGCAGCGTTGACCTCGGGAGGGCCTCCTACAATGAGCAGTACTTC. It yields the protein CSVDLGRASYNEQYF.

This clonotype was recorded many times. V and J are TRBV29-1 and TRBJ2-1; 16 bases line up with TRBD2. The CDR3 is made up of 12 amino acids. Germline V lookup: CDR1 SQVTM, CDR2 ANQGSEA. V dropped 7 bases and J dropped 12; count of bases not matched to a gene: 3. The CDR3 coding sequence is TGCAGCGGGGGACTAGCGGGAGGGCGGCAGTTCTTC. As protein: CSGGLAGGRQFF.

This clonotype was found many times. This chain uses TRBV20-1 with TRBJ2-3; no definite D call. The CDR3 has 15 amino acids. Trimming left V 3 bases short and J 0 bases short, with 13 bases between. Germline lookup yields CDR1 DFQATT and CDR2 SNEGSKA (reference sequence). The CDR3 reads CSASTTATSTDTQYF. The CDR3 DNA reads TGCAGTGCTAGCACAACAGCAACTAGCACAGATACGCAGTATTTT.